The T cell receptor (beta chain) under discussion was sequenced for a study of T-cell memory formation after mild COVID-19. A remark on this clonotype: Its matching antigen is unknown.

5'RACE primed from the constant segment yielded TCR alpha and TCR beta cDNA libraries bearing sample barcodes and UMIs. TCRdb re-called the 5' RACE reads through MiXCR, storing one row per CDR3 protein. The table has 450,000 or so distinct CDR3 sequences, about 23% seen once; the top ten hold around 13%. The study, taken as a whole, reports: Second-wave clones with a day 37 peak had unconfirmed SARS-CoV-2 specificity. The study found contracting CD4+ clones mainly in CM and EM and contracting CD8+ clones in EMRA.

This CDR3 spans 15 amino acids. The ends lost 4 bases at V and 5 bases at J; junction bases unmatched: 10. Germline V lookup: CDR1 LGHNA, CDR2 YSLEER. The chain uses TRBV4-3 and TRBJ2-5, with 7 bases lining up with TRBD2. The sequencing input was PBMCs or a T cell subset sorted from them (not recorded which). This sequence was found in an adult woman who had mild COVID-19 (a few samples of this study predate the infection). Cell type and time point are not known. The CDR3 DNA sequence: TGCGCCAGCAGCCCTGAGCGGGACGAAAGGGAGACCCAGTACTTC. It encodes CASSPERDERETQYF.